This T cell receptor (beta chain) originates from a study of T cells in Graves' hyperthyroidism and ophthalmopathy. Per germline, CDR1 LGHNA and CDR2 YNFKEQ. J lost 4 bases, V lost 8 bases, and 15 bases had no gene match. The CDR3 loop spans 17 amino acids. TCR beta CDR3 region amplification was performed from RNA transcripts. TCR CDR3 regions were first amplified by RT-PCR with HTBI primers. Each CDR3 protein is one row after TCRdb ran MiXCR on the multiplex PCR reads. The sample records 490,000 or so distinct CDR3 sequences, approximately 23% being singletons. Sequenced input: blood. This TCR derives from a woman aged 70-85 years with Graves' ophthalmopathy. The chain combines TRBV4-2 with TRBJ2-2, with 8 bases matching TRBD1. CDR3: CASGLLVEDRVTGELFF. The CDR3 DNA reads TGTGCCAGCGGCCTTCTTGTGGAGGACAGGGTCACCGGGGAGCTGTTTTTT.